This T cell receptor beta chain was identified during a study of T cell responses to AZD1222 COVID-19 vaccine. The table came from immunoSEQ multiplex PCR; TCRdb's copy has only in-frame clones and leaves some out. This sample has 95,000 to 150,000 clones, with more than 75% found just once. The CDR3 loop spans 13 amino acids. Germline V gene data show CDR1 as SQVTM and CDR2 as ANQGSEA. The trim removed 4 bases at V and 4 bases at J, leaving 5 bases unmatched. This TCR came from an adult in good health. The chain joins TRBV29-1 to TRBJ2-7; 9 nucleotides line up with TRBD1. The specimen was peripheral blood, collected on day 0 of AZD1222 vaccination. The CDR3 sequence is CSVAGTGTYEQYF. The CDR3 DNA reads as TGCAGCGTTGCAGGGACAGGGACGTACGAGCAGTACTTC.